This T cell receptor beta chain was captured by sequencing in a study of T cell clonality in common variable immunodeficiency. General study results and limits: Fewer TCRbeta clones were shared among CVID subjects than controls. In common variable immunodeficiency, TCR beta chains reportedly carried fewer deletions and N-nucleotide insertions. CVID patient heterogeneity limited repertoire-clinical complication correlations. The cause of increased CVID clonality remains unclear without subpopulation sequencing.

V trimming: 3 bases; J trimming: 4 bases; junction bases outside the gene matches: 11. CDR3 size: 16 residues. In germline, CDR1 is KGHSH, CDR2 LQKENI. The assay was immunoSEQ multiplex PCR, and TCRdb's table has in-frame clones only and misses some. This repertoire holds over 50,000 clones, and none appear only once. This clone was seen repeatedly, ten times or more. Its specificity is unknown. The read finishes 3 residues shy of the CDR3 end, and the germline J gene is used to complete it. The chain couples TRBV18 to TRBJ2-7; TRBD2 aligns across 8 bases. The source of this sequence is a person between 18 and 75 years old in good health. Source material: peripheral blood mononuclear cells. CDR3 DNA (partial): TGTGCCAGCTCACCCCCGAATGGAGCGGGAGCGTACGAG. It yields the protein CASSPPNGAGAYE. The full-length CDR3 reads as CASSPPNGAGAYEQYF. The variable domain in full, with the rest retrieved from reference TRBV18 and TRBJ2-7, is NAGVMQNPRHLVRRRGQEARLRCSPMKGHSHVYWYRQLPEEGLKFMVYLQKENIIDESGMPKERFSAEFPKEGPSILRIQQVVRGDSAAYFCASSPPNGAGAYEQYFGPGTRLTVT.